This T cell receptor (beta chain) comes out of a study of blood T cell repertoires in COVID-19. For the study at large: PBMCs, B-cell-depleted T cells, or T cells were the source of the cDNA or gDNA that made up the material.

Trimming stripped 5 bases from V and 8 bases from J, with 16 bases between. Per the germline V gene, CDR1 is SEHNR and CDR2 is FQNEAQ (reference sequence). The CDR3 has 14 amino acids. This table comes from immunoSEQ multiplex PCR, and its TCRdb copy is limited to in-frame clones, with some not included. The repertoire holds over 30,000 clones, with around 80% as singletons. The chain has TRBV7-9 and TRBJ1-3; D might be TRBD1 (6 bases). Material for sequencing was peripheral blood. The clonotype was recovered from a man older than 75 with active or convalescent COVID-19. DNA of the CDR3: TGTGCCAGCAGCCCCCGGACAGCCGTTTACACCATATATTTT. It codes for CASSPRTAVYTIYF. The full variable domain, with the rest looked up from reference TRBV7-9 and TRBJ1-3, is DTGVSQNPRHKITKRGQNVTFRCDPISEHNRLYWYRQTLGQGPEFLTYFQNEAQLEKSRLLSDRFSAERPKGSFSTLEIQRTEQGDSAMYLCASSPRTAVYTIYFGEGSWLTVV.